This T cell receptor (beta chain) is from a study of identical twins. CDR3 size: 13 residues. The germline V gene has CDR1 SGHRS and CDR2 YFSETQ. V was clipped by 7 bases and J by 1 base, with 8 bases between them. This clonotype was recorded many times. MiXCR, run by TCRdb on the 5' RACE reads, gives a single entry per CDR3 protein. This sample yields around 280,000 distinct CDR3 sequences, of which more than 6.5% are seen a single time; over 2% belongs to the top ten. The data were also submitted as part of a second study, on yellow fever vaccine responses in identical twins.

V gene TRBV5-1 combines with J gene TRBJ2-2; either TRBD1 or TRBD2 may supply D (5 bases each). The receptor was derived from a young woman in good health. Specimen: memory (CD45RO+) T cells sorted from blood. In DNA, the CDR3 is TGCGCCAGCGGAGGACAGAACACCGGGGAGCTGTTTTTT. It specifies CASGGQNTGELFF. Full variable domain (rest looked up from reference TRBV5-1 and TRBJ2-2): KAGVTQTPRYLIKTRGQQVTLSCSPISGHRSVSWYQQTPGQGLQFLFEYFSETQRNKGNFPGRFSGRQFSNSRSEMNVSTLELGDSALYLCASGGQNTGELFFGEGSRLTVL.